This T cell receptor beta chain was observed in a study of cytomegalovirus exposure and HLA in healthy donors. Study-wide findings and caveats: Of the V segments, some could not be distinguished, including TRBV6-2 and TRBV6-3, and were excluded. Presence/absence analysis assumed near-uniform sequencing depth across donors.

In the PCR, 60 Vbeta and 13 Jbeta primers were used. Generated by immunoSEQ multiplex PCR, the TCRdb table keeps only in-frame clones and is missing some. The sample has 180,000 or so clones, approximately 85% seen once. Germline trimming cut 2 bases from V and 0 bases from J; bases unmatched to any gene: 9. Germline values: CDR1 SGHRS, CDR2 YFSETQ. This CDR3 comprises 18 residues. About this clone: Its antigen is not identified.

The sequence derives from a man aged 18 to 30 in good health and CMV-seropositive. The chain couples TRBV5-1 to TRBJ1-1; TRBD1 aligns across 11 bases. The specimen was PBMCs. The CDR3 coding sequence is TGCGCCAGCAGCTTTACGGGGACAGGGGGAAATATGAACACTGAAGCTTTCTTT. This encodes CASSFTGTGGNMNTEAFF.